This T cell receptor beta chain was identified during a study of radiation and T cells in renal cell carcinoma. Study-level findings and limits: In blood, top tumor clones expanded by 2 weeks, shrinking by 4.

The CDR3 extends over 15 amino acids. CDR1 MGHRA and CDR2 YSYEKL come from the germline V gene. V lost 2 bases and J 3 bases, leaving 13 bases between the germline ends. As for time point: blood 2 weeks post-SBRT. The sample's treatment: 15 Gy SBRT to primary tumor, nephrectomy 4 weeks later. Clear cell pathology was present in this patient's renal cell carcinoma. Comment on this clone: Its cognate antigen is unknown.

Clones were sequenced by immunoSEQ multiplex PCR, and TCRdb holds only the in-frame ones, with some missing. Counted here are approximately 49,000 clones, 80% occurring once; the ten biggest clones make up 25% to 30%. The TCR was taken from a woman aged 70-85 years with renal cell carcinoma. The chain combines TRBV4-1 with TRBJ1-1; no clear D. The starting material was blood, obtained from a patient whose treatment included radiotherapy and nephrectomy. The CDR3 DNA is TGCGCCAGCAGCCAACCCGTCGCCCGGGACACTGAAGCTTTCTTT. It codes for CASSQPVARDTEAFF.